This T cell receptor (beta chain) was recovered during a study of T cells in localized non-small cell lung cancer. Clones were read by immunoSEQ multiplex PCR, and TCRdb kept only the in-frame ones, dropping some. This table has just under 80,000 clones, around 81% appearing once. This CDR3 is 16 amino acids long. Trimming took 4 bases from V and 4 from J, leaving 17 bases between them. Germline-derived CDR1 and CDR2 are SGHRS and YFSETQ. This receptor was identified in a female donor older than 55 with stage I lung adenocarcinoma. Sequencing was performed on peripheral blood, taken before any cancer treatment. The gene calls are TRBV5-1 and TRBJ2-2; D is perhaps TRBD2 (6 bases). The CDR3 loop is CASSRSGWESTGELFF. CDR3 in DNA: TGCGCCAGCAGCCGTAGCGGTTGGGAATCCACCGGGGAGCTGTTTTTT.